Presented here are 29 T cell receptor beta chains from one specimen sequenced in a study of regulatory dendritic cells for organ transplantation. Measured with immunoSEQ multiplex PCR; TCRdb has only the in-frame clones, and not every one. The sample lists about 10,000 clones, more than 55% occurring once. The sequencing sample was made of memory CD8+ T cells from blood. Subset of the sample: CD45RO+ memory T cells. These receptors all come from a human donor in good health.

The chain combines TRBV6-6 with TRBJ1-5; TRBD1 agrees at 10 bases. CDR1 and CDR2 from the germline V gene are MNHNY and SVGAGI (reference sequence). CDR3 length equals 15 residues. V trimming: 6 bases; J trimming: 2 bases; junction bases outside the gene matches: 4. CDR3 protein: CASRGQGFGNQPQHF. CDR3 in DNA: TGTGCCAGCAGGGGACAGGGGTTCGGCAATCAGCCCCAGCATTTT.

As concerns this clone: Other nucleotide sequences in the sample specify the same CDR3. This sequence joins TRBV15 and TRBJ2-1, with 7 bases lining up with TRBD2. This CDR3 comprises 15 residues. CDR1 and CDR2 from the germline V gene are LNHNV and YYDKDF (reference sequence). The junction had 2 bases not matched to a gene; V was cut back by 3 bases and J by 0 bases. The CDR3 here is CATSSGTNSYNEQFF. The CDR3 DNA is TGTGCCACCAGCAGCGGGACTAACTCCTACAATGAGCAGTTCTTC.

This chain links TRBV9 with TRBJ2-7, with no clear D. V was clipped by 5 bases and J by 2 bases, with 8 bases between them. This CDR3 has 12 amino acids. Germline-derived CDR1 and CDR2 are SGDLS and YYNGEE. CDR3 DNA sequence: TGTGCCAGCAGTGGGCAAACCTACGAGCAGTACTTC. Its translation: CASSGQTYEQYF.

Worth noting for this clone: This same CDR3 is encoded by further DNA sequences in the sample. The rearrangement links TRBV25-1 to TRBJ1-2; 7 bases map to TRBD1. Germline V lookup: CDR1 MGHDK, CDR2 SYGVNS. The CDR3 consists of 12 residues. Trimming at V came to 8 bases and at J to 5 bases, leaving 5 bases not matched to a gene. The CDR3 region is CASRQGLYGYTF. CDR3 DNA: TGTGCCAGCCGACAGGGTTTATATGGCTACACCTTC.

The V call is TRBV7-9, the J call TRBJ2-7; D is perhaps TRBD1 (5 bases). V gave up 0 bases and J gave up 4 bases, with 10 bases separating them. Germline lookup yields CDR1 SEHNR and CDR2 FQNEAQ (reference sequence). CDR3 length equals 14 residues. The CDR3: CASSLAVGAYEQYF. The CDR3, as DNA: TGTGCCAGCAGCTTAGCGGTAGGGGCTTACGAGCAGTACTTC.

The V and J genes are TRBV9 and TRBJ1-1, with a weak D call TRBD1 (6 bases). CDR1 and CDR2 (germline): SGDLS, YYNGEE. This CDR3 contains 14 residues. V dropped 4 bases and J dropped 1 base, with 11 bases sitting between them. For the CDR3, the DNA is TGTGCCAGCAGCACCTGGGACAAGAACACTGAAGCTTTCTTT. Translation gives CASSTWDKNTEAFF.

This clone was counted once. This sequence joins TRBV14 and TRBJ2-5, with 8 bases identical to TRBD2. V dropped 0 bases and J dropped 2; count of bases not matched to a gene: 2. The CDR3 totals 15 residues. The germline V gene has CDR1 SGHDN and CDR2 FVKESK. The CDR3 bases are TGTGCCAGCAGCCAAGACGCTAGCGGGCAAGAGACCCAGTACTTC. This translates into CASSQDASGQETQYF.

This chain links TRBV2 with TRBJ2-7; TRBD1 matches at 7 bases. The germline gives CDR1 SNHLY, CDR2 FYNNEI. The CDR3 contains 14 residues. After removal of 3 bases from V and 2 bases from J, the junction contained 4 bases not matched to a gene. The CDR3 region is CASSDQGVAYEQYF. The CDR3 DNA is TGTGCCAGCAGTGACCAGGGGGTCGCCTACGAGCAGTACTTC.

This chain links TRBV7-9 with TRBJ2-3; D is perhaps TRBD2 (6 bases). The V end lost 3 bases, the J end lost 0 bases, and 10 bases lay between the germline ends. Germline CDR1 reads SEHNR; CDR2 reads FQNEAQ (reference sequence). The length of the CDR3 is 15 residues. The CDR3 DNA is TGTGCCAGCAGCTTCTTTAGCGGTAGCACAGATACGCAGTATTTT. It yields the protein CASSFFSGSTDTQYF.

This clone came up a few times. This chain connects TRBV6-4 to TRBJ2-3; TRBD2 matches at 9 bases. Per the germline V gene, CDR1 is MRHNA and CDR2 is SNTAGT. Germline trimming cut 4 bases from V and 1 base from J; bases unmatched to any gene: 0. There are 14 residues in the CDR3. The CDR3: CASSASGGTDTQYF. The CDR3 nucleotides read TGTGCCAGCAGTGCTAGCGGGGGCACAGATACGCAGTATTTT.

CDR3: CASSTRDNSRPYEQYF. The CDR3 DNA reads TGTGCCAGCAGTACCCGGGACAACTCCCGCCCCTACGAGCAGTACTTC. This chain links TRBV6-6 with TRBJ2-7, with D maybe TRBD1 (6 bases). The CDR3 totals 16 residues. With 5 bases removed from V and 2 bases from J, the gap between germline ends came to 19 bases. Germline-derived CDR1 and CDR2 are MNHNY and SVGAGI (reference sequence).

The chain recombines TRBV7-2 with TRBJ2-7; D may correspond to TRBD1 or TRBD2 (7 bases each). CDR3 length: 15 amino acids. Deletions cut 5 bases from V and 3 bases from J, with 17 bases between. Germline-derived CDR1 and CDR2 are SGHTA and FQGNSA. The CDR3 bases are TGTGCCAGCAGCCCAGGGGGAGGGGCTGGCTACGAGCAGTACTTC. Encoded protein: CASSPGGGAGYEQYF.

In its sample, this clone was seen once. The gene calls are TRBV14 and TRBJ2-7, with D possibly being TRBD1 (6 bases). This CDR3 comprises 17 residues. Germline assignment: CDR1 SGHDN and CDR2 FVKESK. Trimming removed 0 bases at V and 4 bases at J, with 19 bases between. The CDR3 DNA reads TGTGCCAGCAGCCAAGACCTCACCAGCGACAGGAGATACGAGCAGTACTTC. As protein: CASSQDLTSDRRYEQYF. The entire variable domain, with the rest obtained from reference TRBV14 and TRBJ2-7, is as follows: EAGVTQFPSHSVIEKGQTVTLRCDPISGHDNLYWYRRVMGKEIKFLLHFVKESKQDESGMPNNRFLAERTGGTYSTLKVQPAELEDSGVYFCASSQDLTSDRRYEQYFGPGTRLTVT.

As concerns this clone: A junction end diverges from the germline sequence, so it may reflect a read error. The chain combines TRBV6-1 with TRBJ2-7; 7 nucleotides match TRBD1. The CDR3 is 11 residues long. Looked up from germline, CDR1 is MNHNS and CDR2 is SASEGT. CDR3 sequence (DNA): TGTGCCAGCAGTGAAGCGCTCACAGGGGTATTC. It encodes CASSEALTGVF.

This clone was found once. The chain couples TRBV5-5 to TRBJ2-7; D possibly matches TRBD1 or TRBD2 (6 bases each). CDR3 length equals 15 residues. V lost 6 bases and J 0 bases, leaving 16 bases between the germline ends. Germline values: CDR1 SGHKS, CDR2 YYEKEE (reference sequence). CDR3 amino acids: CASTPLGGSSYEQYF. The DNA of the CDR3 is TGTGCCAGCACCCCGTTAGGGGGGAGCTCCTACGAGCAGTACTTC.

In this sample, this clone turned up a few times. The CDR3 DNA is TGCGCCAGCAGCCAAGATTATTCGGGGTCTACCTACAATGAGCAGTTCTTC. Translation gives CASSQDYSGSTYNEQFF. The rearrangement joins TRBV4-1 to TRBJ2-1; tentative D call: TRBD2 (5 bases). This CDR3 contains 17 residues. The germline V gene has CDR1 MGHRA and CDR2 YSYEKL. Trimming removed 0 bases from V and 2 bases from J, with 14 bases in between.

V is TRBV12-5 and J is TRBJ2-1; 11 bases agree with TRBD1. This CDR3 has 14 residues. From germline, CDR1 is LGHNT and CDR2 FRNRAP. V gave up 1 base and J gave up 8 bases; unmatched junction bases: 1. The CDR3 spells CASGLGTGGDEQFF. In DNA form, the CDR3 reads TGTGCTAGTGGTTTGGGGACAGGGGGCGATGAGCAGTTCTTC. Supplemented by reference TRBV12-5 and TRBJ2-1, the full variable domain reads DARVTQTPRHKVTEMGQEVTMRCQPILGHNTVFWYRQTMMQGLELLAYFRNRAPLDDSGMPKDRFSAEMPDATLATLKIQPSEPRDSAVYFCASGLGTGGDEQFFGPGTRLTVL.

This chain links TRBV7-9 with TRBJ1-1, with D maybe TRBD1 (5 bases). The V gene lost 3 bases and the J gene lost 3 bases, with 11 bases spanning the gap. Germline V lookup: CDR1 SEHNR, CDR2 FQNEAQ (reference sequence). This CDR3 contains 14 residues. This CDR3 is CASSFGGWDTEAFF. CDR3 bases: TGTGCCAGCAGCTTTGGGGGTTGGGACACTGAAGCTTTCTTT.

A few counts support this clone. The J gene is TRBJ2-7, the V gene TRBV28, with D uncertain. Per germline, CDR1 MDHEN and CDR2 SYDVKM. This CDR3 has 14 residues. Trimming cost V 7 bases and J 4 bases, with 17 bases left between them. The CDR3 bases are TGTGCCAGCAACCGACCGTCGAGTGGGTACGAGCAGTACTTC. Protein: CASNRPSSGYEQYF.

This chain links TRBV2 with TRBJ1-4; D remains unclear. V shed 4 bases and J shed 5 bases, with 8 bases lying between them. The germline V gene encodes CDR1 SNHLY and CDR2 FYNNEI. The CDR3 covers 13 residues. The DNA of the CDR3 is TGTGCCAGCAGTGTGGAAGGCAATGAAAAACTGTTTTTT. As protein: CASSVEGNEKLFF.

This clone was found once. The chain recombines TRBV18 with TRBJ2-1, with TRBD2 identical over 7 bases. V lost 3 bases, J lost 0 bases, and 20 bases stayed unmatched. The germline V gene has CDR1 KGHSH and CDR2 LQKENI. There are 21 residues in the CDR3. The chain's CDR3 is CASSPRRTRYVGNLSYNEQFF. CDR3 DNA: TGTGCCAGCTCACCTCGAAGGACTAGATATGTGGGAAACCTCTCCTACAATGAGCAGTTCTTC.

The rearrangement uses TRBV15 and TRBJ2-7, with no clear D. The ends were cut back, 3 bases at V and 5 bases at J, with 11 bases in the middle. Germline lookup yields CDR1 LNHNV and CDR2 YYDKDF (reference sequence). The length of the CDR3 is 13 residues. CDR3: CATSSDRENEQYF. CDR3 in DNA: TGTGCCACCAGCAGCGACCGAGAAAACGAGCAGTACTTC.

The CDR3 reads CASSWDSRTSTDTQYF. The CDR3, as DNA: TGCGCCAGCAGCTGGGACAGCCGAACTAGCACAGATACGCAGTATTTT. The V gene is TRBV10-1, the J gene TRBJ2-3; TRBD1 matches at 7 bases. This CDR3 contains 16 residues. V dropped 6 bases and J dropped 0; count of bases not matched to a gene: 9. Germline CDR1 and CDR2: WNHNN and SYGVQD (reference sequence).

The CDR3, as DNA: TGTGCCAGCAGAGACAGGGCGTCCTACGAGCAGTACTTC. Protein product: CASRDRASYEQYF. The chain employs TRBV28 and TRBJ2-7, with 7 bases matching TRBD1. V was clipped by 6 bases and J by 1 base; unmatched bases: 3. CDR1 and CDR2 from the germline V gene are MDHEN and SYDVKM. This CDR3 has 13 residues.

This chain connects TRBV7-9 to TRBJ1-2, with D perhaps matching TRBD1 (6 bases). This CDR3 is built from 18 residues. V dropped 5 bases and J dropped 4 bases, with 26 bases sitting between them. Germline V gene sequence: CDR1 SEHNR, CDR2 FQNEAQ (reference sequence). CDR3 sequence: CASSPPSAQGGLIYGYTF. CDR3 nucleotide sequence: TGTGCCAGCAGCCCCCCCAGCGCACAGGGAGGGTTGATCTATGGCTACACCTTC. Using reference TRBV7-9 and TRBJ1-2 for the parts outside the CDR3, the full variable domain is DTGVSQNPRHKITKRGQNVTFRCDPISEHNRLYWYRQTLGQGPEFLTYFQNEAQLEKSRLLSDRFSAERPKGSFSTLEIQRTEQGDSAMYLCASSPPSAQGGLIYGYTFGSGTRLTVV.

This chain's CDR3 is CASSLPAGAISYEQYF. CDR3 coding DNA: TGTGCCAGCAGCTTACCAGCGGGGGCTATCTCCTACGAGCAGTACTTC. The V and J genes are TRBV7-2 and TRBJ2-7; the match to TRBD2 covers 8 bases. CDR3 length: 16 amino acids. The V gene's germline CDR1 is SGHTA and CDR2 FQGNSA. V was pared by 2 bases and J by 0 bases, with 6 bases of the junction left unmatched.

For the CDR3, the DNA is TGTGCCAGCTCACTGGTCCCGGTCGGGGCTAACTATGGCTACACCTTC. Its translation: CASSLVPVGANYGYTF. V usage is TRBV18 and J usage is TRBJ1-2; D is ambiguous. Germline V lookup: CDR1 KGHSH, CDR2 LQKENI. The V and J ends lost 4 bases and 0 bases respectively, with 15 bases between them. The CDR3 is made up of 16 amino acids.

The chain combines TRBV2 with TRBJ1-1; 8 bases are shared with TRBD1. The V and J ends lost 4 bases and 1 base, in that order; junction bases with no gene match: 8. Germline V lookup: CDR1 SNHLY, CDR2 FYNNEI. The CDR3 sequence is 16 residues long. This chain's CDR3 is CASSAGQGWTNTEAFF. In DNA form, the CDR3 reads TGTGCCAGCAGTGCCGGACAGGGATGGACGAACACTGAAGCTTTCTTT.

The chain recombines TRBV5-1 with TRBJ2-7; 9 bases agree with TRBD1. CDR1 and CDR2 from the germline V gene are SGHRS and YFSETQ. The CDR3 contains 15 residues. The junction had 10 bases not matched to a gene; V was cut back by 5 bases and J by 4 bases. The CDR3: CASRINGQGPYEQYF. CDR3 DNA sequence: TGCGCCAGCAGGATAAACGGACAGGGGCCGTACGAGCAGTACTTC.